A selection of T cell receptor beta chains follows, all from one sample in a study of OX40 agonist ivuxolimab in advanced cancers. Assay: immunoSEQ multiplex PCR; the TCRdb copy retains only in-frame clones and omits some. The sample shows about 71,000 clones, 81% of them seen only once. Sequencing used CD4+ or CD8+ T cells sorted from blood, obtained in a trial of the OX40 agonist ivuxolimab. All receptors come from an adult with an advanced solid tumor such as melanoma, head and neck, liver or kidney cancer. Both conserved end residues are part of each CDR3. The D gene is left open where the match is weak. Clone sizes are given selectively: once, few, many, or a class where the clone is expanded.

clone size	D gene	J gene	V gene	CDR3 length	CDR3 protein	CDR3 DNA
few	.	TRBJ2-7	TRBV7-2	13	CASSLSPFYEQYF	TGTGCCAGCAGCTTATCGCCCTTCTACGAGCAGTACTTC
.	.	TRBJ1-1	TRBV7-9	15	CASSLIRAAGTEAFF	TGTGCCAGCAGCTTAATTAGGGCAGCGGGCACTGAAGCTTTCTTT
.	.	TRBJ2-5	TRBV5-1	17	CASSSVGSGTPQETQYF	TGCGCCAGCAGCTCGGTTGGTTCCGGGACACCCCAAGAGACCCAGTACTTC
few	.	TRBJ1-2	TRBV5-4	12	CASSLWGNGYTF	TGTGCCAGCAGCCTTTGGGGAAATGGCTACACCTTC
.	TRBD2	TRBJ2-5	TRBV4-1	18	CASSQELGRERAQETQYF	TGCGCCAGCAGCCAAGAACTAGGGAGGGAACGAGCTCAAGAGACCCAGTACTTC
.	TRBD1	TRBJ2-1	TRBV5-1	14	CASSMGQGGDEQFF	TGCGCCAGCAGCATGGGACAGGGTGGGGATGAGCAGTTCTTC
.	TRBD2	TRBJ2-3	TRBV11-3	16	CASSLGLGGDTDTQYF	TGTGCCAGCAGCTTAGGGCTCGGGGGGGACACAGATACGCAGTATTTT
.	TRBD1	TRBJ2-1	TRBV30	12	CAWAGTGDEQFF	TGTGCCTGGGCCGGTACAGGGGATGAGCAGTTCTTC
.	.	TRBJ1-1	TRBV6-5	11	CASSDTGSTFF	TGTGCCAGCAGTGACACAGGGTCCACTTTCTTT
.	TRBD1	TRBJ2-5	TRBV29-1	12	CSVGGQAETQYF	TGCAGCGTTGGGGGACAGGCCGAGACCCAGTACTTC
.	TRBD1	TRBJ1-4	TRBV5-1	17	CASSTVPGQGSVEKLFF	TGCGCCAGCAGCACCGTCCCGGGACAGGGGTCGGTTGAAAAACTGTTTTTT
once	.	TRBJ2-5	TRBV7-6	15	CASSSLSTRGETQYF	TGTGCCAGCAGCTCCCTATCGACTAGGGGTGAGACCCAGTACTTC
.	.	TRBJ2-5	TRBV10-3	13	CAISDQGEETQYF	TGTGCCATCAGTGATCAGGGTGAGGAGACCCAGTACTTC
.	.	TRBJ1-1	TRBV5-1	12	CASSLGGGTAFF	TGCGCCAGCAGCTTGGGGGGAGGGACAGCTTTCTTT
.	TRBD1	TRBJ2-7	TRBV6-1	14	CASMGQGVSYEQYF	TGTGCCAGCATGGGACAGGGGGTTTCCTACGAGCAGTACTTC
.	.	TRBJ1-5	TRBV30	13	CAWDSYPGQPQHF	TGTGCCTGGGACAGCTACCCCGGTCAGCCCCAGCATTTT
few	.	TRBJ1-5	TRBV12-5	17	CASGSALVFWYNQPQHF	TGTGCTAGTGGTTCTGCCCTCGTGTTCTGGTACAATCAGCCCCAGCATTTT
.	.	TRBJ1-4	TRBV4-1	12	CASSQDLAKLFF	TGCGCCAGCAGCCAAGATCTGGCCAAACTGTTTTTT
.	.	TRBJ1-1	TRBV5-6	17	CASSLYTGNYMNTEAFF	TGTGCCAGCAGCCTTTACACAGGGAACTACATGAACACTGAAGCTTTCTTT
.	.	TRBJ2-1	TRBV2	12	CASSSQGNEQFF	TGTGCCAGCAGTTCCCAGGGAAATGAGCAGTTCTTC
.	.	TRBJ1-4	TRBV4-2	16	CASSRSYRGPNEKLFF	TGTGCCAGCAGCCGCTCCTACCGGGGACCTAATGAAAAACTGTTTTTT
.	.	TRBJ1-1	TRBV11-3	13	CASSLVRGTEAFF	TGTGCCAGCAGCTTAGTGAGAGGGACTGAAGCTTTCTTT
.	TRBD1	TRBJ2-7	TRBV9	14	CASSLGQGNYEQYF	TGTGCCAGCAGCTTGGGACAGGGAAATTACGAGCAGTACTTC
.	.	TRBJ1-2	TRBV29-1	9	CSVGFGYTF	TGCAGCGTTGGATTTGGCTACACCTTC
.	.	TRBJ1-6	TRBV5-1	15	CASSLVGDRNSPLHF	TGCGCCAGCAGCTTGGTTGGGGATCGGAATTCACCCCTCCACTTT
.	.	TRBJ2-3	TRBV7-2	13	CASSLREADTQYF	TGTGCCAGCAGCTTACGGGAAGCAGATACGCAGTATTTT
.	.	TRBJ1-2	TRBV9	13	CASSVQGDYGYTF	TGTGCCAGCAGCGTCCAGGGAGACTATGGCTACACCTTC
.	TRBD1	TRBJ1-2	TRBV5-1	15	CASSSPETGSRGYTF	TGCGCCAGCAGCTCGCCCGAGACAGGGAGTCGTGGCTACACCTTC
.	.	TRBJ2-6	TRBV11-2	18	CASTSGASAYSGANVLTF	TGTGCCAGCACCTCTGGGGCCAGCGCCTACTCTGGGGCCAACGTCCTGACTTTC
once	.	TRBJ2-3	TRBV7-9	14	CASSSTQLVDTQYF	TGTGCCAGCAGCTCGACGCAATTGGTAGATACGCAGTATTTT
.	.	TRBJ2-3	TRBV11-2	16	CASSLTASRLGDTQYF	TGTGCCAGCAGCTTAACCGCTAGCAGGCTGGGAGATACGCAGTATTTT
.	TRBD1	TRBJ1-3	TRBV19	18	CASSSNPGTGPSGNTIYF	TGTGCCAGTAGTTCCAACCCCGGGACAGGGCCCTCTGGAAACACCATATATTTT
.	.	TRBJ2-3	TRBV25-1	15	CASSESRKGADTQYF	TGTGCCAGCAGTGAATCGAGGAAGGGAGCAGATACGCAGTATTTT
.	.	TRBJ2-7	TRBV11-3	11	CASSSEGKPVF	TGTGCCAGCAGCTCTGAGGGTAAGCCCGTTTTC
.	.	TRBJ2-2	TRBV7-2	16	CASSLRQGTTTGELFF	TGTGCCAGCAGCCTGAGACAGGGGACTACCACCGGGGAGCTGTTTTTT
.	.	TRBJ2-3	TRBV30	14	CAGSRASGTDTQYF	TGTGCCGGTAGCCGGGCTAGCGGCACAGATACGCAGTATTTT